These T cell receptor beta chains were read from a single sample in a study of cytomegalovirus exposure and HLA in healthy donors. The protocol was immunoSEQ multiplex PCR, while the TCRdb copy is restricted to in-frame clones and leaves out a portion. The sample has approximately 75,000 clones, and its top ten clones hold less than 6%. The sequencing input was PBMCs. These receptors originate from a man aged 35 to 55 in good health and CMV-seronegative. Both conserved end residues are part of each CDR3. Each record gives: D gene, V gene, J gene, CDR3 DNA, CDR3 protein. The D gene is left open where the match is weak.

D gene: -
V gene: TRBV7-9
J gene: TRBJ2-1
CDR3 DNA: TGTGCCAGCAGCCCCCTCCGAGGGGAGCAGTTCTTC
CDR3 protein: CASSPLRGEQFF

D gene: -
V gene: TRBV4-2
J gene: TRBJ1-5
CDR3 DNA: TGTGCCAGCAGCCAAGACAGGGGCATGGTTCAGCCCCAGCATTTT
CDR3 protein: CASSQDRGMVQPQHF

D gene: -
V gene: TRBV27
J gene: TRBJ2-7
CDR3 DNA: TGTGCCAGCAGTTTATCGGCCAGACTTAGTTACGAGCAGTACTTC
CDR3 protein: CASSLSARLSYEQYF

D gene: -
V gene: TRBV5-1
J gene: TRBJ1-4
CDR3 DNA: TGCGCCAGCAGCTTGGAGGCAGGGATTAATGAAAAACTGTTTTTT
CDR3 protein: CASSLEAGINEKLFF

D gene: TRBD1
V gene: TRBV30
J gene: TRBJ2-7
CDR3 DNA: TGTGCCTGGAGTGTAGTCAGGGGGAAATACGAGCAGTACTTC
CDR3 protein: CAWSVVRGKYEQYF

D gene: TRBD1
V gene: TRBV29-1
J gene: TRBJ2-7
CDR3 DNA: TGCAGCGTTGAGACAGGGGCTAACGAGCAGTACTTC
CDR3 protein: CSVETGANEQYF

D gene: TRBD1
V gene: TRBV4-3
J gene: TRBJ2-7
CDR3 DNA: TGCGCCAGCAGCACAAGAGACGGGACAGGGGTCTACGAGCAGTACTTC
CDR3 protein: CASSTRDGTGVYEQYF

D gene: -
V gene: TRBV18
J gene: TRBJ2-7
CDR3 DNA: TGTGCCAGCTCACCGGACACGATTACCTACGAGCAGTACTTC
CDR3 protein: CASSPDTITYEQYF

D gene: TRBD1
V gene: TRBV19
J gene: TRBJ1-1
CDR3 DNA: TGTGCCAGTAGTATCCCCTTACAGGGGCGCACTGAAGCTTTCTTT
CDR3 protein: CASSIPLQGRTEAFF

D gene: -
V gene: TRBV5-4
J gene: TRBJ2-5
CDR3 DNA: TGTGCCAGCAGCCCCGGGACTCGTTGGGAGACCCAGTACTTC
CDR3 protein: CASSPGTRWETQYF

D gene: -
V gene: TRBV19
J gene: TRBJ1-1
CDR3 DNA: TGTGCCAGTAGTATTGGTGGACAGAACACTGAAGCTTTCTTT
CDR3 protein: CASSIGGQNTEAFF

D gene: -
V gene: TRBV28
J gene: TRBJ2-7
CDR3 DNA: TGTGCCAGCAGTTTATTCAGGGGCCCCTACGAGCAGTACTTC
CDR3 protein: CASSLFRGPYEQYF

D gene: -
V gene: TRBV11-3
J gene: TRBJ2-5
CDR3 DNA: TGTGCCAGCAGTCTAGGCATAAGGTTTGACCAAGAGACCCAGTACTTC
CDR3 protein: CASSLGIRFDQETQYF

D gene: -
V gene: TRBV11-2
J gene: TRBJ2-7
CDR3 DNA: TGTGCCAGCAGCCAAGACAGGAACGAGCAGTACTTC
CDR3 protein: CASSQDRNEQYF

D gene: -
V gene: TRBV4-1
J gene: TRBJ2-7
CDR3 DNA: TGCGCCAGCAGCCAAGCTCAGGGGGGATACGAGCAGTACTTC
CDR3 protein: CASSQAQGGYEQYF

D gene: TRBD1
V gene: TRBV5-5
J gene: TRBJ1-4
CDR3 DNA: TGTGCCAGCAGCTTAACAGGGGGCCTTGAAAAACTGTTTTTT
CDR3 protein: CASSLTGGLEKLFF

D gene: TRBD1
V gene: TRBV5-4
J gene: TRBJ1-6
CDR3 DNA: TGTGCCAGCAGCTCGAGGACAGGGGGCATAAGTTCACCCCTCCACTTT
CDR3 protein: CASSSRTGGISSPLHF

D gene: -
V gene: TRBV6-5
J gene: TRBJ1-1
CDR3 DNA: TGTGCCAGCACCCAAGACGGCGGGGGCGCGCGGGAAGCTTTCTTT
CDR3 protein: CASTQDGGGAREAFF

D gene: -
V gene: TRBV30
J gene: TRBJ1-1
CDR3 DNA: TGTGCCTGGATCGACAGGAGGGCTTTCTTT
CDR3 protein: CAWIDRRAFF

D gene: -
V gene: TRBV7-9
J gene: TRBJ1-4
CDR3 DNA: TGTGCCAGCAGCTTAGACGGACATGCTAATGAAAAACTGTTTTTT
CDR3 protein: CASSLDGHANEKLFF

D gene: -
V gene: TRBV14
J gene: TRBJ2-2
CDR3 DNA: TGTGCCAGCAGCCAAGGGGTCGGCGGGGAAGTCACCGGGGAGCTGTTTTTT
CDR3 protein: CASSQGVGGEVTGELFF

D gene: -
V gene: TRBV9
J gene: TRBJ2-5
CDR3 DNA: TGTGCCAGCAGCGTAGGGGGGGGCAGGCAAGAGACCCAGTACTTC
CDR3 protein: CASSVGGGRQETQYF

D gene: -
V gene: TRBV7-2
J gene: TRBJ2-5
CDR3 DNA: TGTGCCAGCAGCTTCGCAGGGGCCCAAGGGACCCAGTACTTC
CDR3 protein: CASSFAGAQGTQYF

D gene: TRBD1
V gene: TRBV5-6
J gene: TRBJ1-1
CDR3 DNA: TGTGCCAGCAGCTTGGTGCAGGGGGCGGGTAATTATCACACTGAAGCTTTCTTT
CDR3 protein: CASSLVQGAGNYHTEAFF